These 13 T cell receptor beta chains were sequenced from one sample in a study of cytomegalovirus exposure and HLA in healthy donors (dated by TCRdb to about 2017). The library was obtained by the immunoSEQ multiplex PCR assay. For the multiplex PCR, a mixture combining 60 forward primers for TCR Vbeta segments and 13 reverse primers for TCR Jbeta segments was used. The table comes from immuneACCESS by way of TCRdb, which keeps in-frame sequences with V and J called. Part of the clones is missing from these tables; in studies checked, under half for an unresolved V gene and the rest for unknown reasons. This sample gives around 62,000 clones in total; 78% of them show up just once. 9.7% of the sample comes from the top ten. Input material: PBMCs. These receptors all stem from a man between 40 and 49 years old in good health and CMV-seronegative.

The V and J genes are TRBV6-5 and TRBJ2-2, with 9 bases fitting TRBD1. This CDR3 spans 13 amino acids. CDR1 and CDR2 (germline): MNHEY, SVGAGI. V lost 11 bases, J lost 3 bases, and 4 bases stayed unmatched. CDR3 sequence (DNA): TGTGCCCGGGGGGACAGGGACACCGGGGAGCTGTTTTTT. Protein product: CARGDRDTGELFF.

The V and J genes are TRBV2 and TRBJ1-3; D not resolved. The V gene lost 1 base and the J gene lost 0 bases, with 7 bases spanning the gap. Germline V gene data show CDR1 as SNHLY and CDR2 as FYNNEI. CDR3 length equals 15 residues. The CDR3 DNA reads TGTGCCAGCAGTGAAGGTTACGGCTCTGGAAACACCATATATTTT. It translates to CASSEGYGSGNTIYF.

DNA of the CDR3: TGTGCCAGCAGTTACTCGAGGAGCGGGAGCCCAGATACGCAGTATTTT. Residues: CASSYSRSGSPDTQYF. The chain employs TRBV6-5 and TRBJ2-3, with 8 bases fitting TRBD2. V was pared by 0 bases and J by 4 bases, with 6 bases of the junction left unmatched. The germline V gene has CDR1 MNHEY and CDR2 SVGAGI. This CDR3 spans 16 amino acids.

The chain has TRBV11-2 and TRBJ2-1, with TRBD2 matching over 12 bases. V lost 1 base and J lost 6; bases outside the gene matches: 13. The germline V gene encodes CDR1 SGHAT and CDR2 FQNNGV. The CDR3 runs 19 residues. CDR3 in DNA: TGTGCCAGCAGCTTAGGGTCCCCTAGCGGGAGGGCCCCGTTCAATGAGCAGTTCTTC. Its protein is CASSLGSPSGRAPFNEQFF.

The chain links TRBV9 to TRBJ2-1, with 9 bases identical to TRBD1. V lost 1 base, J lost 8 bases, and 7 bases stayed unmatched. CDR1 and CDR2 (germline): SGDLS, YYNGEE. The CDR3 spans 15 residues. The CDR3 DNA is TGTGCCAGCAGCGTACAAACAGGGGGCTTTGATGAGCAGTTCTTC. Its protein is CASSVQTGGFDEQFF. Filled out from reference TRBV9 and TRBJ2-1, the complete variable domain reads DSGVTQTPKHLITATGQRVTLRCSPRSGDLSVYWYQQSLDQGLQFLIQYYNGEERAKGNILERFSAQQFPDLHSELNLSSLELGDSALYFCASSVQTGGFDEQFFGPGTRLTVL.

The rearrangement uses TRBV27 and TRBJ2-7, with TRBD1 as a possible D gene (6 bases). CDR3 size: 13 residues. CDR1 is MNHEY and CDR2 is SMNVEV in the germline V gene (reference sequence). V lost 2 bases and J lost 3, with 8 bases in between. The chain's CDR3 is CASSLGQLYEQYF. CDR3 sequence (DNA): TGTGCCAGCAGTTTAGGACAGCTCTACGAGCAGTACTTC.

The chain carries TRBV5-4 and TRBJ2-3; 10 bases line up with TRBD1. J gave up 4 bases and V 3 bases, and 5 bases lay outside the gene matches. This CDR3 spans 15 amino acids. The germline CDR1 and CDR2 sequences are SGHNT and YYREEE (reference sequence). The DNA for the CDR3 is TGTGCCAGCAGCTACCGGGACAGGGGTCCAGATACGCAGTATTTT. This sequence encodes CASSYRDRGPDTQYF.

This CDR3 is CASSLGVAGDTQYF. CDR3 nucleotides: TGTGCCAGCAGCTTAGGGGTAGCGGGGGATACGCAGTATTTT. The gene calls are TRBV7-2 and TRBJ2-3; 8 bases line up with TRBD2. The CDR3 is 14 residues long. Trimming removed 1 base from V and 6 bases from J; junction bases left unmatched: 3. CDR1 and CDR2 (germline): SGHTA, FQGNSA.

V is TRBV7-9 and J is TRBJ2-2, with 9 nucleotides matching TRBD1. Per the germline V gene, CDR1 is SEHNR and CDR2 is FQNEAQ (reference sequence). The CDR3 is made up of 16 amino acids. V lost 5 bases to trimming and J lost 3 bases; unmatched junction nucleotides: 7. CDR3 sequence reads: CASSPLGDRDTGELFF. DNA of the CDR3: TGTGCCAGCAGCCCTCTCGGGGACAGGGACACCGGGGAGCTGTTTTTT.

In this sample, this clone turned up a few times. The chain links TRBV4-1 to TRBJ2-5; tentative D call: TRBD1 (6 bases). Deletions cut 1 base from V and 5 bases from J, with 8 bases between. The germline V gene has CDR1 MGHRA and CDR2 YSYEKL. CDR3 length: 13 residues. The CDR3 loop reads CASSQVRGETQYF. In nucleotides, the CDR3 is TGCGCCAGCAGCCAAGTGAGGGGGGAGACCCAGTACTTC.

The V gene is TRBV28, the J gene TRBJ2-7, with D possibly being TRBD1 (6 bases). Trimming removed 5 bases from V and 4 bases from J, with 15 bases in between. The germline CDR1 and CDR2 sequences are MDHEN and SYDVKM. The CDR3 is 14 residues long. CDR3 nucleotides: TGTGCCAGCAGTACCACAGGGTTAATTTACGAGCAGTACTTC. This codes for CASSTTGLIYEQYF. Drawing the rest from reference TRBV28 and TRBJ2-7, the complete variable domain is DVKVTQSSRYLVKRTGEKVFLECVQDMDHENMFWYRQDPGLGLRLIYFSYDVKMKEKGDIPEGYSVSREKKERFSLILESASTNQTSMYLCASSTTGLIYEQYFGPGTRLTVT.

This clone showed up just once. This rearrangement joins TRBV7-9 to TRBJ2-5, with TRBD1 as a possible D gene (5 bases). Between the trimmed V and J ends, which lost 1 base and 5 bases, there was a span of 17 bases. The CDR3 sequence is 16 residues long. Germline V gene lookup returns CDR1 SEHNR and CDR2 FQNEAQ (reference sequence). The CDR3 sequence is CASSLVGLTGRETQYF. The CDR3 DNA sequence: TGTGCCAGCAGCTTAGTGGGGCTAACGGGCCGGGAGACCCAGTACTTC.

This clone was seen a few times. In DNA form, the CDR3 reads TGCGCCAGCAGCTTGGTAGTCGGAAACACCATATATTTT. This encodes CASSLVVGNTIYF. The V call is TRBV5-1, the J call TRBJ1-3; D unclear. CDR1 is SGHRS and CDR2 is YFSETQ in the germline V gene. V lost 0 bases, J lost 4 bases, and 5 bases lay in between. This CDR3 region has 13 residues.